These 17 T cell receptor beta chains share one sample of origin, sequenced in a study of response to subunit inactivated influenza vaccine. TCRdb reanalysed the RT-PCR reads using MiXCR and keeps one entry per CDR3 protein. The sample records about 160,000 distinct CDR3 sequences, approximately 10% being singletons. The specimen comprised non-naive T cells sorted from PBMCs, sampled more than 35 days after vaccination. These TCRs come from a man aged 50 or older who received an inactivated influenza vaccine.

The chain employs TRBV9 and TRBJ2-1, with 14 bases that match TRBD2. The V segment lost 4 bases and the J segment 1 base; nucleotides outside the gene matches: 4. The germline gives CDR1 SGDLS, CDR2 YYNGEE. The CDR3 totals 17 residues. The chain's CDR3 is CASSSRLAGGSYNEQFF. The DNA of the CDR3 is TGTGCCAGCAGCTCAAGACTAGCGGGAGGGTCCTACAATGAGCAGTTCTTC.

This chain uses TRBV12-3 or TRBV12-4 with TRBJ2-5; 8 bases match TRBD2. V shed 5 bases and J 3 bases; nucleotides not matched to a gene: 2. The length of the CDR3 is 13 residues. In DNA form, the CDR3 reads TGTGCCAGCAGTGGACTAGCAGAAGAGACCCAGTACTTC. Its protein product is CASSGLAEETQYF.

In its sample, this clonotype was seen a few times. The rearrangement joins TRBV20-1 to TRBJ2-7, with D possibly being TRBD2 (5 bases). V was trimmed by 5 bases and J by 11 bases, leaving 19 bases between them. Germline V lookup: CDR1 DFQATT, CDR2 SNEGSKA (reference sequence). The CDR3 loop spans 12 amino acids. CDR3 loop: CSAYPSAVEEYF. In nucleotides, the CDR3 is TGCAGTGCTTACCCATCGGCCGTGGAGGAGTACTTC.

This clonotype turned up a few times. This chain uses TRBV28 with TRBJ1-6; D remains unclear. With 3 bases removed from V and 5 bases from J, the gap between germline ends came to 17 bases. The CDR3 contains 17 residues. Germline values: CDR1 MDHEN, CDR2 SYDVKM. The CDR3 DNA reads TGTGCCAGCAGTTTGGTTGGCGCCTGGGAAAATAATTCACCCCTCCACTTT. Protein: CASSLVGAWENNSPLHF.

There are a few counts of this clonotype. The CDR3 reads CASSLVPSGASRYNEQFF. The CDR3 nucleotides read TGTGCCAGCAGCTTAGTACCTAGCGGGGCCTCCCGCTACAATGAGCAGTTCTTC. The genes are TRBV7-6 and TRBJ2-1; 9 bases fit TRBD2. The V and J ends lost 1 base and 3 bases, in that order; junction bases with no gene match: 10. The CDR3 sequence is 18 residues long. The germline V gene has CDR1 SGHVS and CDR2 FNYEAQ.

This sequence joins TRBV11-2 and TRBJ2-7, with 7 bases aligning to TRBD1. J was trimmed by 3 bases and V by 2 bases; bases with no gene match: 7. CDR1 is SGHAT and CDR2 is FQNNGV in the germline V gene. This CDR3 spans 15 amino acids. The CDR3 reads CASSLWDSPGYEQYF. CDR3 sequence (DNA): TGTGCCAGCAGCTTATGGGACAGTCCTGGCTACGAGCAGTACTTC.

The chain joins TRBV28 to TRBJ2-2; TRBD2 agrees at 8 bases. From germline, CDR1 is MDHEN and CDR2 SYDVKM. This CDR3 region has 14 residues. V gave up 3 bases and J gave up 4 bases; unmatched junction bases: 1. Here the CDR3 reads CASSFGRATGELFF. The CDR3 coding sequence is TGTGCCAGCAGTTTCGGGAGGGCCACCGGGGAGCTGTTTTTT. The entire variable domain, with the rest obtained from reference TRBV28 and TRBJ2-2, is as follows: DVKVTQSSRYLVKRTGEKVFLECVQDMDHENMFWYRQDPGLGLRLIYFSYDVKMKEKGDIPEGYSVSREKKERFSLILESASTNQTSMYLCASSFGRATGELFFGEGSRLTVL.

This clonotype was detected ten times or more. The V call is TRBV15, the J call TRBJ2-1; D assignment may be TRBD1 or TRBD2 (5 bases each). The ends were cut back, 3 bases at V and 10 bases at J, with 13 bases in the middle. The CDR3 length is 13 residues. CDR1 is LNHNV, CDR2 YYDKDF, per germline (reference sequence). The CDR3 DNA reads TGTGCCACCAGCAGGCCCTTGGGGGTCGAGCAGTTCTTC. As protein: CATSRPLGVEQFF.

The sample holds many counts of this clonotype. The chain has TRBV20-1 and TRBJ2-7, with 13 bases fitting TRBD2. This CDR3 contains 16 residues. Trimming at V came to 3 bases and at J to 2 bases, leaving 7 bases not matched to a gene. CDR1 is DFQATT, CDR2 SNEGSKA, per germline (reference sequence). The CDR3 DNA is TGCAGTGCTAGGGGGACTAGCGGGGATCGGACCTACGAGCAGTACTTC. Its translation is CSARGTSGDRTYEQYF.

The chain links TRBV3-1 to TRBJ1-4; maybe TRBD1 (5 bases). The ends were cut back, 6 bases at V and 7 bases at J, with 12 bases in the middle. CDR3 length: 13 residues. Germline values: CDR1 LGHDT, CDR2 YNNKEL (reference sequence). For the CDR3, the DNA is TGTGCCAGCAGTCACGGGACCGTTGAAAAACTGTTTTTT. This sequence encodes CASSHGTVEKLFF.

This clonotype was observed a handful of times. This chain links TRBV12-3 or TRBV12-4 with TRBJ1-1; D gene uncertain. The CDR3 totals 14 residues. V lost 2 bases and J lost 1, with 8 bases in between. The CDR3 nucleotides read TGTGCCAGCAGTTTAAAGCCCCCGAACACTGAAGCTTTCTTT. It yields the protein CASSLKPPNTEAFF.

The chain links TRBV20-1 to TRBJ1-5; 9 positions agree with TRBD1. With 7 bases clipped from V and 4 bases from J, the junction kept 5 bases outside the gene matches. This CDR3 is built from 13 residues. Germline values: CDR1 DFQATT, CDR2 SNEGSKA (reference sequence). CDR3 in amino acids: CSVSGTGNQPQHF. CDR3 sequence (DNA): TGCAGTGTTTCCGGGACAGGGAATCAGCCCCAGCATTTT.

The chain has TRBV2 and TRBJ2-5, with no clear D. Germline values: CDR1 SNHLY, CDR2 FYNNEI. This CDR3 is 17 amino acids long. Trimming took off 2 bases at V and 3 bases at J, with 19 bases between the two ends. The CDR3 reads CASSEPRFLADKETQYF. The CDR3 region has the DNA TGTGCCAGCAGTGAACCCCGTTTTCTGGCTGATAAAGAGACCCAGTACTTC.

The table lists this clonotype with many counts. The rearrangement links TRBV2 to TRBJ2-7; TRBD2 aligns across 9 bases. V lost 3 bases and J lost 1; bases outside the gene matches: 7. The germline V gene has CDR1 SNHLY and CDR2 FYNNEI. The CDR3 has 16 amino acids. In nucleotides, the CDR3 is TGTGCCAGCAGTGACGTGGGACTAGCCAATTCCTACGAGCAGTACTTC. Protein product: CASSDVGLANSYEQYF. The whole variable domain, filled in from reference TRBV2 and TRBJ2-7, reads EPEVTQTPSHQVTQMGQEVILRCVPISNHLYFYWYRQILGQKVEFLVSFYNNEISEKSEIFDDQFSVERPDGSNFTLKIRSTKLEDSAMYFCASSDVGLANSYEQYFGPGTRLTVT.

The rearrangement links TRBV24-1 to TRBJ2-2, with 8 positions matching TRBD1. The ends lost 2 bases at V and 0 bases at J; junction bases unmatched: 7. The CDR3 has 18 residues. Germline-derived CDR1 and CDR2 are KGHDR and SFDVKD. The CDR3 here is CATSDWTGSGANTGELFF. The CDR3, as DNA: TGTGCCACCAGTGATTGGACAGGGTCAGGGGCGAACACCGGGGAGCTGTTTTTT.

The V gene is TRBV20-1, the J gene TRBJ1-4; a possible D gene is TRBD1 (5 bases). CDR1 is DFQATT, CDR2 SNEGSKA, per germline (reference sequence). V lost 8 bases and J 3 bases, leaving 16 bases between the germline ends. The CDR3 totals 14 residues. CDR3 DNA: TGCAGTATAGGACGGGCGGGGGCTAATGAAAAACTGTTTTTT. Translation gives CSIGRAGANEKLFF.

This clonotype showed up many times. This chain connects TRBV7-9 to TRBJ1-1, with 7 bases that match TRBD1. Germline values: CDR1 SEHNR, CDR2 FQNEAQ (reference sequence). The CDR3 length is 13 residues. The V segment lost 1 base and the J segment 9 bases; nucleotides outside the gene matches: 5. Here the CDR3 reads CASSLDLGQQAFF. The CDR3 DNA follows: TGTGCCAGCAGCTTAGATCTGGGACAGCAAGCTTTCTTT.